This TCR beta chain was sequenced in a study of shared clonotypes between healthy human individuals (dated by TCRdb to 2020 to 2021). Turning to the overall study: The cohort comprised a couple of women and a few men aged 18 to 49 years. Libraries were prepared and TCR repertoires were sequenced by different laboratories using diverse techniques, in order to increase sequencing depth and limit assay-specific biases. For each donor, CD4 naive and CD4 memory were each run on three plates, CD8 naive on two plates, and CD8 memory on one plate. Blood TCR repertoires of several healthy adults were deeply sequenced to estimate repertoire size and the extent of clonotype sharing between individuals. Per donor, leukapheresis produced somewhere between about 0.9 and 9.5 billion PBMCs. The full study reports these points: Larger estimated clonotype richness was generally found for naive subsets than for memory subsets. Higher generation probabilities were observed for clonotypes shared by all four sorted-subset donors than for non-shared clonotypes. When a handful of donors were compared, the shared fraction of clonotypes was about 5.2% for naive CD4, 3.5% for naive CD8, 2.3% for memory CD4, and 0.35% to 0.4% for memory CD8. Pairwise subsampling indicated that sequencing depth was expected to affect the degree of clonotype sharing among donors. The small number of donors limited the genetic and exposure-history diversity represented. Rarefaction of sorted-subset datasets indicated incomplete sequencing despite the large sequencing depth. Only blood was sampled, and tissue TCR repertoires likely differ from those in blood.

Using the deep immunoSEQ assay, multiplex PCR amplified TCR CDR3 regions from genomic DNA. For each cell subset, the extracted genomic DNA was distributed evenly across all wells of several immunoSEQ 96-well plates, and each plate served as one replicate. For sorted subsets, about 220 ng of genomic DNA, equivalent to 25,000 to 35,000 T cell genomes, went into each replicate PCR. The purified libraries were quantified using a Qubit 3.0 fluorometer, sized with a Bioanalyzer 2100, and then quantified again using the KAPA Library Quantification kit. Each immunoSEQ 96-well plate was sequenced on its own single-read 150-cycle Illumina NextSeq 550 flow cell. In the source study's methods: Because the immunoSEQ output held only junctional sequences and lacked quality scores, the filtering could not match the filtering applied to full-length reads. To assign V/J genes and CDR3, sequences were annotated using PyIR, a Python wrapper for IgBLAST v1.9, with IMGT germline references. Reads with weak V/J assignments (E-value above 1e-6), missing CDR3, stop codons, out-of-frame junctions, or ambiguous translated residues were removed. V3J clonotypes were defined by identical inferred V gene, J gene, and CDR3 amino acid sequence. To compute the percentage overlap between repertoires, the number of shared unique clonotypes was divided by the size of the smaller repertoire. RTK rarefaction, the Chao1 estimator, and Recon v2.1 estimates of unobserved clonotypes were used to assess repertoire richness. Generation probabilities for all TCRbeta clonotypes obtained by the gDNA method from four donors were computed using OLGA. TCRdb provides this immuneACCESS table in a form limited to in-frame rearrangements. Some clones are lacking; in checked studies, under half of them reflect an unresolved V gene, and why the rest are absent is not known. The DNA gave D and trimming, while V, J and clone size come from that table. This sample comprises 2 million to 2.5 million clones, about 92% of them detected only once. Clones ranked in the top ten supply roughly 0.36% of the sample.

Worth noting for this clone: Its antigen target is currently unknown. No much larger clonotype is one base removed from it; base qualities were not supplied.

Per the germline V gene (reference sequence), LNHDA is the CDR1 and SQIVND is the CDR2. At the junction V is shortened by 5 bases and J by 5 bases; bases outside the gene matches: 7. From the cysteine up to the phenylalanine, the CDR3 has a length of 15 residues. Only the CDR3 DNA stays, 45 bases, in frame from base 1. The donors were healthy, HIV-negative adults with no recently reported acute infections or vaccinations. Every donor was a Caucasian adult living in Nashville, Tennessee, USA. CD4+ T cells were enriched through magnetic negative selection, after which naive cells were positively selected on CD45RA and the remaining negative fraction served as the memory subset. Blood was collected by leukapheresis, and PBMCs were isolated by Ficoll-Histopaque density gradient centrifugation and then cryopreserved in liquid nitrogen vapor phase. Analytical flow cytometry was used to check the purity and quantity of each magnetically sorted T cell population. Each sorted fraction had its genomic DNA isolated and then quantified by UV absorbance on a Nanodrop 2000c.

The V gene is TRBV19 and the J gene is TRBJ2-3, with 10 junctional bases fitting TRBD2. Specimen: naive CD4+ T cells from PBMCs. This specimen's cell subset or site label, per the study, means: CD45RA+ positively selected. This receptor was taken from a man younger than 35 in good health. Some clones in this sample may be carry-over from other donors' samples. The sequence in DNA is TGTGCCAGTAGTGGATTAGCGGGAGGTTTAGATACGCAGTATTTT. The encoded protein is CASSGLAGGLDTQYF.